The entry that follows covers one TCR beta chain sequence. TCRdb's copy holds only in-frame clones and misses some; the assay was immunoSEQ multiplex PCR. The sample carries over a thousand clones, 99% recorded once. The source of the sample is a study of tumour-infiltrating T cells in Burkitt lymphoma. CDR1 is MNHNS and CDR2 is SASEGT in the germline V gene. V was trimmed by 6 bases and J by 4 bases, leaving 7 bases between them. The CDR3 contains 13 residues. Sequenced input: tumor tissue. This TCR was sampled from a human donor with Burkitt lymphoma. This chain connects TRBV6-1 to TRBJ1-6; D remains ambiguous. The CDR3 sequence is CASSDTYNSPLHF. The CDR3 nucleotides are TGTGCCAGCAGCGACACTTATAATTCACCCCTCCACTTT.